A selection of T cell receptor beta chains follows, all from one sample in a study of blood T cells in healthy people across ages. TCRdb reanalysed the 5' RACE reads using MiXCR and keeps one entry per CDR3 protein. The data hold more than 450,000 distinct CDR3 sequences, with around 27% observed a single time. The same data also contributed to another study, on T cells of mothers and their children.

What was sequenced was blood. These TCRs come from a boy between 2 and 10 years old in good health. The CDR3 runs from the conserved cysteine through the conserved F or W. A D gene is named only where the DNA matches it firmly. A row's size may be missing; if present it is once, few, many or a size class.

v_gene: TRBV20-1; d_gene: .; abundance: few; j_gene: TRBJ2-1; CDR3nt: TGCAGTGCTCGGCCCCCGGGCTCCTACAATGAGCAGTTCTTC; CDR3aa: CSARPPGSYNEQFF
v_gene: TRBV12-3/TRBV12-4; d_gene: TRBD1; abundance: .; j_gene: TRBJ1-2; CDR3nt: TGTGCCAGCAGCCCTATCGACAGGGGTGATGGCTACACCTTC; CDR3aa: CASSPIDRGDGYTF
v_gene: TRBV2; d_gene: TRBD2; abundance: .; j_gene: TRBJ2-1; CDR3nt: TGTGCCAGCACAGGACTAGCGGGACTTGAGCAGTTCTTC; CDR3aa: CASTGLAGLEQFF
v_gene: TRBV20-1; d_gene: TRBD1; abundance: .; j_gene: TRBJ1-2; CDR3nt: TGCAGTGCTAGACAGGGGGCTTACCATGGCTACACCTTC; CDR3aa: CSARQGAYHGYTF
v_gene: TRBV5-1; d_gene: .; abundance: .; j_gene: TRBJ1-1; CDR3nt: TGCGCCAGCAGCGGGGACGGAGTGAACACTGAAGCTTTCTTT; CDR3aa: CASSGDGVNTEAFF
v_gene: TRBV4-1; d_gene: TRBD1; abundance: .; j_gene: TRBJ2-5; CDR3nt: TGCGCCAGCAGCCAAGAGAGGGACAGGGGGCTGGTAGAGACCCAGTACTTC; CDR3aa: CASSQERDRGLVETQYF
v_gene: TRBV20-1; d_gene: .; abundance: .; j_gene: TRBJ2-7; CDR3nt: TGCAGTACTAAAGGTACCCAAGATCCCTACGAGCAGTACTTC; CDR3aa: CSTKGTQDPYEQYF
v_gene: TRBV29-1; d_gene: .; abundance: few; j_gene: TRBJ1-4; CDR3nt: TGCAGCGTAATCGCAGGGAATGAAAAACTGTTTTTT; CDR3aa: CSVIAGNEKLFF
v_gene: TRBV15; d_gene: .; abundance: .; j_gene: TRBJ2-1; CDR3nt: TGTGCCACCAGCAGAGATCCGAAAGAGGAGCAGTTCTTC; CDR3aa: CATSRDPKEEQFF
v_gene: TRBV2; d_gene: .; abundance: .; j_gene: TRBJ2-5; CDR3nt: TGTGCCAGCAGTCTCGGGACCGCTAGGGTTGAGACCCAGTACTTC; CDR3aa: CASSLGTARVETQYF
v_gene: TRBV3-1; d_gene: .; abundance: .; j_gene: TRBJ2-2; CDR3nt: TGTGCCAGCAGCCAAGAATCAATCCGCTCGAACACCGGGGAGCTGTTTTTT; CDR3aa: CASSQESIRSNTGELFF
v_gene: TRBV12-3/TRBV12-4; d_gene: .; abundance: .; j_gene: TRBJ2-2; CDR3nt: TGTGCCAGCAAAGGCCTGGGGGGGGAGCTGTTTTTT; CDR3aa: CASKGLGGELFF
v_gene: TRBV10-3; d_gene: TRBD2; abundance: .; j_gene: TRBJ2-1; CDR3nt: TGTGCCATCAGTGAATCGGGAGGTCACTACAATGAGCAGTTCTTC; CDR3aa: CAISESGGHYNEQFF
v_gene: TRBV6-1; d_gene: TRBD2; abundance: .; j_gene: TRBJ2-5; CDR3nt: TGTGCCACCAGGCAGCGGGGGTCCAGTGAGACCCAGTACTTC; CDR3aa: CATRQRGSSETQYF
v_gene: TRBV5-1; d_gene: TRBD2; abundance: many; j_gene: TRBJ2-3; CDR3nt: TGCGCCAGCAGCTTGGGGACTAGCGGGGGCGCAGATACGCAGTATTTT; CDR3aa: CASSLGTSGGADTQYF
v_gene: TRBV6-5; d_gene: .; abundance: .; j_gene: TRBJ2-7; CDR3nt: TGTGCCAGCAGGGATGCGGACAGTCCCTACGAGCAGTACTTC; CDR3aa: CASRDADSPYEQYF
v_gene: TRBV14; d_gene: .; abundance: many; j_gene: TRBJ2-6; CDR3nt: TGTGCCAGCAGCCTCTCCCGACGGGCCAACGTCCTGACTTTC; CDR3aa: CASSLSRRANVLTF
v_gene: TRBV27; d_gene: .; abundance: .; j_gene: TRBJ2-7; CDR3nt: TGTGCCAGCAGGGGGGTAGCCGAGCAGTACTTC; CDR3aa: CASRGVAEQYF
v_gene: TRBV21-1; d_gene: .; abundance: .; j_gene: TRBJ2-3; CDR3nt: TGTGCCAGCAGAGACCCGGACTACCGCGAGGGAGATACGCAGTATTTT; CDR3aa: CASRDPDYREGDTQYF